These 22 T cell receptor beta chains originate from one sample sequenced in a study of blood T cell repertoires in COVID-19. Sequencing used immunoSEQ multiplex PCR; TCRdb keeps in-frame clones, though not all of them. The top ten clones hold approximately 6.3% of a sample with approximately 120,000 clones, around 88% of them seen once. The sequencing sample was made of peripheral blood. The receptors come from an older man with active or convalescent COVID-19.

The chain joins TRBV2 to TRBJ1-2; D not certain. Germline loops: CDR1 SNHLY, CDR2 FYNNEI. The CDR3 loop spans 11 amino acids. V lost 7 bases, J lost 8 bases, and 11 bases lay in between. CDR3 residues: CASIAAGGYTF. DNA of the CDR3: TGTGCCAGCATAGCCGCGGGGGGCTACACCTTC.

This sequence joins TRBV15 and TRBJ2-1; 10 positions match TRBD1. Germline assignment: CDR1 LNHNV and CDR2 YYDKDF (reference sequence). This CDR3 is 16 amino acids long. With 2 bases clipped from V and 6 bases from J, the junction kept 7 bases outside the gene matches. Written as DNA, the CDR3 is TGTGCCACCAGCAGACAGAGGGACAGGGGTATCAATGAGCAGTTCTTC. Translating gives CATSRQRDRGINEQFF.

This clone was recorded once. The chain carries TRBV7-2 and TRBJ2-1; possible D gene TRBD2, 5 bases. This CDR3 contains 12 residues. V was pared by 0 bases and J by 12 bases, with 9 bases between. Germline values: CDR1 SGHTA, CDR2 FQGNSA. The CDR3 region is CASSLAGVVQFF. In DNA form, the CDR3 reads TGTGCCAGCAGCTTAGCCGGGGTCGTGCAGTTCTTC. Combining the CDR3 with reference TRBV7-2 and TRBJ2-1 gives the whole variable domain GAGVSQSPSNKVTEKGKDVELRCDPISGHTALYWYRQSLGQGLEFLIYFQGNSAPDKSGLPSDRFSAERTGGSVSTLTIQRTQQEDSAVYLCASSLAGVVQFFGPGTRLTVL.

V and J are TRBV5-6 and TRBJ1-2; the D gene is possibly TRBD1 (6 bases). Germline CDR1 is SGHDT and CDR2 is YYEEEE. The germline V and J ends were trimmed by 0 bases and 6 bases, with 18 bases remaining between them. CDR3 size: 16 residues. The CDR3 here is CASSLDLTGPGDGYTF. The CDR3 bases are TGTGCCAGCAGCTTGGACCTTACAGGGCCAGGAGATGGCTACACCTTC.

The gene calls are TRBV9 and TRBJ1-3, with D tentatively TRBD1 (6 bases). Germline CDR1 reads SGDLS; CDR2 reads YYNGEE. The CDR3 spans 14 residues. V shed 4 bases and J shed 3 bases, with 11 bases lying between them. The CDR3 nucleotides read TGTGCCAGCAGCCCCACAGGGTTTGGAAACACCATATATTTT. It is translated as CASSPTGFGNTIYF.

The chain carries TRBV7-2 and TRBJ1-2; 11 bases match TRBD1. Trimming cost V 3 bases and J 6 bases; bases outside gene matches: 3. The CDR3 is 14 residues long. The germline gives CDR1 SGHTA, CDR2 FQGNSA. The CDR3: CASSLDRGRNGYTF. The CDR3 DNA reads TGTGCCAGCAGCTTGGACAGGGGGCGGAATGGCTACACCTTC.

V usage is TRBV28 and J usage is TRBJ1-2, with 8 bases aligning to TRBD1. The CDR3 covers 14 residues. Trimming at V came to 9 bases and at J to 8 bases, leaving 14 bases not matched to a gene. In germline, CDR1 is MDHEN, CDR2 SYDVKM. The CDR3 coding sequence is TGTGCCAGTTCCCTTCTTCAGGGGGCTGAGGGCTACACCTTC. Its protein is CASSLLQGAEGYTF.

The gene calls are TRBV10-3 and TRBJ1-3; no clear D gene. Trimming stripped 3 bases from V and 4 bases from J, with 13 bases between. The CDR3 runs to 15 residues. CDR1 ENHRY and CDR2 SYGVKD come from the germline V gene. The CDR3 DNA reads TGTGCCATCAGTGACCTAAGTTACTCCGGAAACACCATATATTTT. It translates to CAISDLSYSGNTIYF.

The V and J genes are TRBV11-2 and TRBJ1-2, with D unresolved. CDR1 is SGHAT, CDR2 FQNNGV, per germline. V lost 3 bases and J 3 bases, leaving 8 bases between the germline ends. This CDR3 contains 13 residues. The DNA for the CDR3 is TGTGCCAGCAGCTTCTCCTATGACTATGGCTACACCTTC. Its protein product is CASSFSYDYGYTF.

The chain has TRBV7-2 and TRBJ1-2, with D possibly TRBD1 on 6 matching bases. The CDR3 is 19 amino acids. The germline V and J ends were trimmed by 5 bases and 0 bases, with 25 bases remaining between them. CDR1 and CDR2 from the germline V gene are SGHTA and FQGNSA. The CDR3 DNA follows: TGTGCCAGCAGCAGAACAGCCGGGACGCCCCAGGGGCCTAACTATGGCTACACCTTC. This sequence encodes CASSRTAGTPQGPNYGYTF.

This chain links TRBV7-2 with TRBJ1-6; 7 positions match TRBD1. The trim removed 1 base at V and 10 bases at J, leaving 7 bases unmatched. The CDR3 sequence is 15 residues long. Per the germline V gene, CDR1 is SGHTA and CDR2 is FQGNSA. The CDR3 sequence: CASSLEQGGLSPLHF. For the CDR3, the DNA is TGTGCCAGCAGCTTAGAGCAGGGGGGACTCTCACCCCTCCACTTT.

The chain joins TRBV4-2 to TRBJ2-7, with D possibly TRBD2 on 6 matching bases. The CDR3 has 13 residues. In germline, CDR1 is LGHNA, CDR2 YNFKEQ. V was trimmed by 5 bases and J by 6 bases, leaving 14 bases between them. For the CDR3, the DNA is TGTGCCAGCAGCTCGGGGACTCCCCTCGAGCAGTACTTC. It encodes CASSSGTPLEQYF.

This chain joins TRBV18 and TRBJ1-2, with TRBD1 identical over 9 bases. The CDR3 runs to 16 residues. After removal of 3 bases from V and 1 base from J, the junction contained 6 bases not matched to a gene. Germline V gene sequence: CDR1 KGHSH, CDR2 LQKENI. The chain's CDR3 is CASSPPTGGGNYGYTF. CDR3 DNA sequence: TGTGCCAGCTCACCCCCCACAGGGGGCGGTAACTATGGCTACACCTTC. The full variable domain, in which reference TRBV18 and TRBJ1-2 provide the parts outside the CDR3, is NAGVMQNPRHLVRRRGQEARLRCSPMKGHSHVYWYRQLPEEGLKFMVYLQKENIIDESGMPKERFSAEFPKEGPSILRIQQVVRGDSAAYFCASSPPTGGGNYGYTFGSGTRLTVV.

Only one count was recorded for this clone. The gene calls are TRBV29-1 and TRBJ2-3, with a possible D match to TRBD2 (5 bases). The CDR3 is made up of 13 amino acids. Looked up from germline, CDR1 is SQVTM and CDR2 is ANQGSEA. Trimming took 6 bases from V and 0 from J, leaving 10 bases between them. The CDR3 is CSVPPGSTDTQYF. In DNA, the CDR3 is TGCAGCGTGCCCCCGGGGAGCACAGATACGCAGTATTTT.

The chain employs TRBV7-8 and TRBJ2-1, with TRBD2 identical over 12 bases. Germline lookup yields CDR1 SGHVS and CDR2 FQNEAQ. The ends lost 4 bases at V and 0 bases at J; junction bases unmatched: 4. The CDR3 runs to 17 residues. CDR3 loop: CASSSLAGGVSYNEQFF. As DNA, the CDR3 is TGTGCCAGCAGCTCCCTAGCGGGGGGGGTCTCCTACAATGAGCAGTTCTTC.

The chain joins TRBV12-5 to TRBJ2-3, with 14 bases matching TRBD2. The junction had 7 bases not matched to a gene; V was cut back by 6 bases and J by 2 bases. Germline values: CDR1 LGHNT, CDR2 FRNRAP. The CDR3 contains 17 residues. The CDR3 DNA follows: TGTGCTAGTGGACCGGGACTAGCGGGGGCCCTCACAGATACGCAGTATTTT. This codes for CASGPGLAGALTDTQYF.

The chain carries TRBV19 and TRBJ1-2; 9 bases map to TRBD1. The ends lost 3 bases at V and 6 bases at J; junction bases unmatched: 8. CDR1 is LNHDA, CDR2 SQIVND, per germline (reference sequence). The CDR3 has 15 amino acids. The CDR3, as DNA: TGTGCCAGTAGTATTGTTACAGGGGGCGCCGATGGCTACACCTTC. It translates to CASSIVTGGADGYTF.

The CDR3 nucleotides are TGTGCCAGCTCACCGAGGAGGGGTACGGGCAATCAGCCCCAGCATTTT. Amino acids: CASSPRRGTGNQPQHF. The J gene is TRBJ1-5, the V gene TRBV18; maybe TRBD1 (5 bases). Trimming shortened V by 3 bases and J by 2 bases, and 14 bases separated the two germline ends. This CDR3 has 16 amino acids. Germline CDR1 reads KGHSH; CDR2 reads LQKENI.

This chain links TRBV7-6 with TRBJ2-5; D not certain. The V gene lost 5 bases and the J gene lost 2 bases, with 18 bases spanning the gap. The CDR3 has 16 amino acids. Germline lookup yields CDR1 SGHVS and CDR2 FNYEAQ. This CDR3 reads CASSPLSTGYQETQYF. CDR3 coding DNA: TGTGCCAGCAGCCCGCTGTCGACGGGTTATCAAGAGACCCAGTACTTC.

J is TRBJ1-5 and V is TRBV6-5, with a weak D call TRBD1 (5 bases). The CDR3 spans 16 residues. Trimming removed 0 bases from V and 2 bases from J, with 11 bases in between. Germline lookup yields CDR1 MNHEY and CDR2 SVGAGI. For the CDR3, the DNA is TGTGCCAGCAGTTACTCGGGGGGATCTGGCAATCAGCCCCAGCATTTT. It codes for CASSYSGGSGNQPQHF.

The V and J genes are TRBV5-5 and TRBJ2-3, with 8 nucleotides matching TRBD1. The CDR3 is made up of 16 amino acids. V gave up 3 bases and J gave up 1 base; unmatched junction bases: 7. Germline V gene data show CDR1 as SGHKS and CDR2 as YYEKEE (reference sequence). CDR3 nucleotide sequence: TGTGCCAGCAGCTCGCGGACAGGGCTGGGCACAGATACGCAGTATTTT. Translation: CASSSRTGLGTDTQYF.

The chain uses TRBV3-1 (or the pseudogene TRBV3-2) and TRBJ1-2; tentatively, D is TRBD1 (5 bases). There are 14 residues in the CDR3. In germline, CDR1 is LGHDT, CDR2 YNNKEL (reference sequence). Trimming removed 5 bases at V and 4 bases at J, with 14 bases between. In DNA form, the CDR3 reads TGTGCCAGCAGCGACTGGGGGGGATCCTATGGCTACACCTTC. Translating it yields CASSDWGGSYGYTF.